The TCR beta chain under discussion was sequenced for a study of response to subunit inactivated influenza vaccine. Study-level points and caveats: Authors suggested each seasonal flu vaccination may recruit only limited numbers of new T cells.

This clonotype has just a few counts. Its antigen remains unidentified. Trimming at V came to 4 bases and at J to 7 bases, leaving 5 bases not matched to a gene. The length of the CDR3 is 14 residues. The germline V gene has CDR1 SGHTA and CDR2 FQGNSA. TCRdb called the RT-PCR reads again in MiXCR, with one record for every CDR3 protein. The sample includes hundreds of thousands of distinct CDR3 sequences, around 20% seen only once; the top ten take about a tenth. The clonotype comes from a man in his fifties or sixties who received an inactivated influenza vaccine. The sequencing here drew on PBMCs from blood, taken about 5 days after vaccination. The J gene is TRBJ2-3, the V gene TRBV7-2; 10 positions match TRBD2. This chain's CDR3 is CASSSGTSANTQYF. Written as DNA, the CDR3 is TGTGCCAGCAGCTCCGGGACTAGCGCTAATACGCAGTATTTT.